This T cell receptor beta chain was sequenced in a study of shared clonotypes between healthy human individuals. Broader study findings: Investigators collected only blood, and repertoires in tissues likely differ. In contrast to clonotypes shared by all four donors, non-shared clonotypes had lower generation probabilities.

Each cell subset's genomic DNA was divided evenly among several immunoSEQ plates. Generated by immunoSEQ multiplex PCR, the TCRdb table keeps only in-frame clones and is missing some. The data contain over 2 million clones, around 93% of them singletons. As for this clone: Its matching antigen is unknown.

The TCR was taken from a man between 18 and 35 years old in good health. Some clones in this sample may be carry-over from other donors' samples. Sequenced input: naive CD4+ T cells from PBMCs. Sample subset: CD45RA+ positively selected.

CDR3 amino acids: CASSLQGVGGYTF. CDR3 DNA sequence: TGTGCCAGCAGCCTACAGGGCGTCGGTGGCTACACCTTC. The chain is built from TRBV27 and TRBJ1-2; maybe TRBD1 (6 bases). Germline assignment: CDR1 MNHEY and CDR2 SMNVEV (reference sequence). This CDR3 is built from 13 residues. The germline V and J ends were trimmed by 6 bases and 7 bases, with 15 bases remaining between them.